This TCR beta chain was captured in a study of OX40 agonist ivuxolimab in advanced cancers. On the study more broadly: The study treated patients with ivuxolimab, an agonistic anti-OX40 (CD134) antibody. Study-wide results and caveats: There were, on average, more expanded clones in CD8+ T cells than in CD4+.

Regarding this clone: Its cognate antigen is unknown.

Germline CDR1 and CDR2: ENHRY and SYGVKD. Trimming took 10 bases from V and 7 from J, leaving 19 bases between them. The CDR3 has 14 amino acids. Generated by immunoSEQ multiplex PCR, the TCRdb table keeps only in-frame clones and is missing some. In the table there are more than 75,000 clones, approximately 91% of which are singletons. People who had autoimmune disease history or systemic immunosuppression were excluded. Blood sampling was done at baseline, cycle 4 day 1, and cycle 7 day 1. This TCR came from an adult with an advanced solid tumor such as melanoma, head and neck, liver or kidney cancer. The sequenced sample was CD4+ or CD8+ T cells sorted from blood, obtained in a trial of the OX40 agonist ivuxolimab. The chain employs TRBV10-3 and TRBJ2-2, with TRBD2 as a possible D gene (5 bases). CDR3 coding DNA: TGTGCCACCAACACGAGGGAGTTGGGCGGGGAGCTGTTTTTT. As protein: CATNTRELGGELFF.